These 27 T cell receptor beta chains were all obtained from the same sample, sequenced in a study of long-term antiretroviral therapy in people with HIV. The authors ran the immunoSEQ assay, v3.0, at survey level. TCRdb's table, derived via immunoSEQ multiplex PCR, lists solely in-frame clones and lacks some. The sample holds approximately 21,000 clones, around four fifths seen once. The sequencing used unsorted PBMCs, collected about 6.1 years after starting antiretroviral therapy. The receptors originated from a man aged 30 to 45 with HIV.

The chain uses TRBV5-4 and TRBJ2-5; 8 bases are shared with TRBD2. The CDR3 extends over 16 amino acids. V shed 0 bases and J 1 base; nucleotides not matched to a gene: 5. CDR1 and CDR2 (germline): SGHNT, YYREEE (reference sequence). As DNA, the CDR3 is TGTGCCAGCAGCTTGGCCCTCACTAGCGGCCAAGAGACCCAGTACTTC. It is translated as CASSLALTSGQETQYF.

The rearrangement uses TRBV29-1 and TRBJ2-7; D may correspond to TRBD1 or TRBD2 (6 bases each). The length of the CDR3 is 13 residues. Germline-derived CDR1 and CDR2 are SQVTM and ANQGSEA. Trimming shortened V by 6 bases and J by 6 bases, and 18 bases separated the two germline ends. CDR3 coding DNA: TGCAGCGTAATTCAAACAGGGAGGAGCGAGCAGTACTTC. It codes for CSVIQTGRSEQYF.

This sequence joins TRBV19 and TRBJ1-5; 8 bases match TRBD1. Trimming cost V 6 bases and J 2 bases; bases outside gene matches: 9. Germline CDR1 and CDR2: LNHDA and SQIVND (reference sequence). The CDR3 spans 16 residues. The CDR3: CASSPTGGIGNQPQHF. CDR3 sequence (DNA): TGTGCCAGTAGCCCTACAGGGGGTATTGGCAATCAGCCCCAGCATTTT.

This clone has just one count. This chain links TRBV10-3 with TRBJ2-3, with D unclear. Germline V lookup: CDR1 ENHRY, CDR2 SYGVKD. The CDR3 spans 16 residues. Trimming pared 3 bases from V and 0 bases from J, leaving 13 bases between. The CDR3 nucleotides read TGTGCCATCAGTGACCCGGGCCCCTCTAGCACAGATACGCAGTATTTT. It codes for CAISDPGPSSTDTQYF.

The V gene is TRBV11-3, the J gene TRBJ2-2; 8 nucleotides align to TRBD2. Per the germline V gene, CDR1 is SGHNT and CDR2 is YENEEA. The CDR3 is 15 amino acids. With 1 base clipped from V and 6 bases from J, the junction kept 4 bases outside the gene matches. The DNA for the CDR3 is TGTGCCAGCAGCTTAGCGGGAGGGCAACCCGGGGAGCTGTTTTTT. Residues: CASSLAGGQPGELFF.

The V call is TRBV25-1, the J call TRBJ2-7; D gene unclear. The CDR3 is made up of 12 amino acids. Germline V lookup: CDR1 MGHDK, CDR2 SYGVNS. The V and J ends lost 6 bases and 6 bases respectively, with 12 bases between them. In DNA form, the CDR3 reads TGTGCCAGCAGACATCCGCGCGGCGAGCAGTACTTC. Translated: CASRHPRGEQYF.

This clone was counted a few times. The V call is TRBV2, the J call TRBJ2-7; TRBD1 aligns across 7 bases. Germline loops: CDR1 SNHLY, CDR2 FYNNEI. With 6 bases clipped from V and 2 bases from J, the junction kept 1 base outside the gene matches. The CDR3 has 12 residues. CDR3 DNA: TGTGCCAGCAGGGGACAGACCTACGAGCAGTACTTC. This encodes CASRGQTYEQYF.

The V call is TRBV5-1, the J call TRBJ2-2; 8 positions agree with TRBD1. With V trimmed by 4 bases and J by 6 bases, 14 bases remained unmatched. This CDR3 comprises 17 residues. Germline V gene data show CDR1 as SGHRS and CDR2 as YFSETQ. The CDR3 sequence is CASSALRAGGTSGELFF. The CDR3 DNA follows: TGCGCCAGCAGCGCCCTGAGGGCAGGGGGCACGTCCGGGGAGCTGTTTTTT. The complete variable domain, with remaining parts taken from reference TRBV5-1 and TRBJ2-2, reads KAGVTQTPRYLIKTRGQQVTLSCSPISGHRSVSWYQQTPGQGLQFLFEYFSETQRNKGNFPGRFSGRQFSNSRSEMNVSTLELGDSALYLCASSALRAGGTSGELFFGEGSRLTVL.

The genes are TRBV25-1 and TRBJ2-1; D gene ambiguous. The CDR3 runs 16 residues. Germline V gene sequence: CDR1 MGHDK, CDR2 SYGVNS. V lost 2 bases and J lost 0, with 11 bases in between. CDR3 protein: CASSEQLTSSYNEQFF. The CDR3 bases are TGTGCCAGCAGTGAACAACTAACCAGCTCCTACAATGAGCAGTTCTTC.

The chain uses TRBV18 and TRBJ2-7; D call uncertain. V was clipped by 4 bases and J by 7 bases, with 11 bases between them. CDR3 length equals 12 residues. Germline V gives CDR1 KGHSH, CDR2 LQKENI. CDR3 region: CASSRLDGEQYF. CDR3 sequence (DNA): TGTGCCAGCTCACGTTTGGATGGAGAGCAGTACTTC.

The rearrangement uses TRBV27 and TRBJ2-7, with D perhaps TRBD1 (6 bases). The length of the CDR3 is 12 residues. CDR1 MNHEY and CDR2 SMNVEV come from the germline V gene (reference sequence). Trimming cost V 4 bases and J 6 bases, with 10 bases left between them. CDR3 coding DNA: TGTGCCAGCAGTTCAGGGGTTTCCGAGCAGTACTTC. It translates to CASSSGVSEQYF.

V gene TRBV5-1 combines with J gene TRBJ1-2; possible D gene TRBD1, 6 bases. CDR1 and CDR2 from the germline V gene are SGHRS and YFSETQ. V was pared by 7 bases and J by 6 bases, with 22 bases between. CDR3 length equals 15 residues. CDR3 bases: TGCGCCAGCGGAAACGGGGGTGGGGGCCCGGATGGCTACACCTTC. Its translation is CASGNGGGGPDGYTF.

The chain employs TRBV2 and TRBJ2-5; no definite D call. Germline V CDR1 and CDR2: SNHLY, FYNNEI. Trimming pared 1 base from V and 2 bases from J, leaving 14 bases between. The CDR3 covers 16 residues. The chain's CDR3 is CASSEEGAPPQETQYF. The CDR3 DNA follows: TGTGCCAGCAGTGAAGAAGGAGCTCCCCCGCAAGAGACCCAGTACTTC.

The CDR3 reads CASSFRTGAPDTQYF. CDR3 nucleotides: TGTGCCAGCAGCTTCCGGACAGGGGCCCCAGATACGCAGTATTTT. The chain recombines TRBV7-9 with TRBJ2-3, with 9 bases matching TRBD1. CDR3 length equals 15 residues. V was clipped by 3 bases and J by 4 bases; unmatched bases: 5. The germline V gene encodes CDR1 SEHNR and CDR2 FQNEAQ (reference sequence).

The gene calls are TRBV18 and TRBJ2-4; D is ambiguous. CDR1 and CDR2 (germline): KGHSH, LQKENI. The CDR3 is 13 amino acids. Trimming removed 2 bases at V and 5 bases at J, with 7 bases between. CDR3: CASSPKQENIQYF. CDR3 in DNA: TGTGCCAGCTCACCAAAGCAGGAAAACATTCAGTACTTC.

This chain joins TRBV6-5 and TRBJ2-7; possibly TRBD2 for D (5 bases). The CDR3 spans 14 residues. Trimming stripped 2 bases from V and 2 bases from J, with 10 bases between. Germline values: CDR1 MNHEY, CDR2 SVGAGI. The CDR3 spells CASSYPGLTYEQYF. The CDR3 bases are TGTGCCAGCAGTTACCCGGGGTTAACCTACGAGCAGTACTTC.

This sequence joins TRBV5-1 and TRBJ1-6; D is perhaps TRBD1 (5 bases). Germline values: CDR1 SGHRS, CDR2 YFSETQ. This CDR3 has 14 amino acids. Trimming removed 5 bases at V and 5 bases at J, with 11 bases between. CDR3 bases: TGCGCCAGCAGAACAACAGGCGATAATTCACCCCTCCACTTT. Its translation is CASRTTGDNSPLHF.

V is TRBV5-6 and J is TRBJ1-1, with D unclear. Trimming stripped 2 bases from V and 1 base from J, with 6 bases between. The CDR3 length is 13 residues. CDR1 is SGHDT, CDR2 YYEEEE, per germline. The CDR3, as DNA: TGTGCCAGCAGCTTTGGTAGGAACACTGAAGCTTTCTTT. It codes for CASSFGRNTEAFF.

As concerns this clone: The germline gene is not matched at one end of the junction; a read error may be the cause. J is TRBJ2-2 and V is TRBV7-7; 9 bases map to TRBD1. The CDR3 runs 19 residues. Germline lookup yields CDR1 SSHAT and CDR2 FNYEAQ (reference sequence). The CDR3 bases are TGTGCCAGCAGAACACCCGGGACAGGGCGATTTCCTCGACACCGGGGAGCTGTTTTT. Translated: CASRTPGTGRFPRHRGAVF.

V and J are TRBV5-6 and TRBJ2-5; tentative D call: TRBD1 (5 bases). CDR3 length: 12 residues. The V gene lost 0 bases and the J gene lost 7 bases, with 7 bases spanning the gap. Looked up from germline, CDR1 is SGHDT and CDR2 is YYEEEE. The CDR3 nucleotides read TGTGCCAGCAGCTTGGCCCAGGGGACCCAGTACTTC. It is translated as CASSLAQGTQYF.

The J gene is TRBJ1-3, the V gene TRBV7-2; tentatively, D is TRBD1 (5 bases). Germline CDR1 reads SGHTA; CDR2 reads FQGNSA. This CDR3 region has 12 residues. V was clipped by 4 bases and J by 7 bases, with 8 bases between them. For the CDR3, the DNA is TGTGCCAGCAGCTCCCGGGGGAACACCATATATTTT. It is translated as CASSSRGNTIYF.

CDR3 region: CATLRWKGSSSEQYF. Here the CDR3 DNA reads TGTGCCACCCTTAGATGGAAGGGGTCATCGTCTGAGCAGTACTTC. The chain couples TRBV21-1 to TRBJ2-7; TRBD1 is taken as the D call from the table, unchecked against the DNA. TRBV21-1 is listed as a pseudogene. This CDR3 is 15 amino acids long.

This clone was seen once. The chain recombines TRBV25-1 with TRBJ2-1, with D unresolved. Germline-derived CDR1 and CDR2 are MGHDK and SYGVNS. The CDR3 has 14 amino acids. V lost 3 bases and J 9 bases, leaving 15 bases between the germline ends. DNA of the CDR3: TGTGCCAGCAGTGACTCCTACTACTGGGGTGAGCAGTTCTTC. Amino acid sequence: CASSDSYYWGEQFF.

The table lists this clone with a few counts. This CDR3 reads CASSPGTGYEQYF. The DNA of the CDR3 is TGTGCCAGCAGCCCCGGGACAGGCTACGAGCAGTACTTC. The V and J genes are TRBV7-3 and TRBJ2-7; the match to TRBD1 covers 8 bases. Germline CDR1 SGHTA, CDR2 FQGTGA. V dropped 5 bases and J dropped 3; count of bases not matched to a gene: 3. The CDR3 extends over 13 amino acids.

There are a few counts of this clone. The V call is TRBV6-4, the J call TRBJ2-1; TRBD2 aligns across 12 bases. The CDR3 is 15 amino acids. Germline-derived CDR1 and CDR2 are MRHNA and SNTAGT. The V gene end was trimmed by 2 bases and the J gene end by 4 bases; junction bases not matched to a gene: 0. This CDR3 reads CASSDTSGGYNEQFF. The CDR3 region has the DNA TGTGCCAGCAGTGACACTAGCGGGGGGTACAATGAGCAGTTCTTC.

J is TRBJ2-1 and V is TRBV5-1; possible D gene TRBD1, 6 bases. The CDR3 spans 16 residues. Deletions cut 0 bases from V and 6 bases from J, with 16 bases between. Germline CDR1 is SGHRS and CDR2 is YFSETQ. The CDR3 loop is CASSLEVIRTANEQFF. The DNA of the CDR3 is TGCGCCAGCAGCTTGGAGGTAATTAGGACAGCCAATGAGCAGTTCTTC. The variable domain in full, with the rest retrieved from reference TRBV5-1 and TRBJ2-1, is KAGVTQTPRYLIKTRGQQVTLSCSPISGHRSVSWYQQTPGQGLQFLFEYFSETQRNKGNFPGRFSGRQFSNSRSEMNVSTLELGDSALYLCASSLEVIRTANEQFFGPGTRLTVL.

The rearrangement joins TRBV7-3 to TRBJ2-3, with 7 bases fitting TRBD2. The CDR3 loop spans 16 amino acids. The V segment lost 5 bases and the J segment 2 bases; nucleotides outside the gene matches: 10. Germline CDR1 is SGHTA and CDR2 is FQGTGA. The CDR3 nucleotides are TGTGCCAGCAGCCTAGGGCGCGGGGGATCCACAGATACGCAGTATTTT. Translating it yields CASSLGRGGSTDTQYF.